This TCR beta chain emerged from a study of blood T cell repertoires in COVID-19. About the study: COVID-19 samples collected from the United States, Italy and Spain covered acute and convalescent phases.

Per the original methods: Estimation of nucleated cell counts was performed using reference gene primer amplification. Libraries were prepared by immunoSEQ multiplex PCR; TCRdb keeps only in-frame clonotypes and omits some of them. V and J calls and clone size come straight from that table; D and trimming were deduced from the DNA. The sample shows about 190,000 clones, around 91% of them seen only once. The CDR3 is 13 amino acids. Germline lookup yields CDR1 LGHNA and CDR2 YNFKEQ. V lost 1 base, J lost 9 bases, and 11 bases lay in between. The J gene is TRBJ2-3, the V gene TRBV4-2, with a possible D match to TRBD2 (6 bases). This receptor was obtained from a man in his fifties with acute or convalescent COVID-19. Sequenced: peripheral blood. CDR3 loop: CASSQGLAGTQYF. DNA of the CDR3: TGTGCCAGCAGCCAAGGTCTGGCGGGGACGCAGTATTTT.